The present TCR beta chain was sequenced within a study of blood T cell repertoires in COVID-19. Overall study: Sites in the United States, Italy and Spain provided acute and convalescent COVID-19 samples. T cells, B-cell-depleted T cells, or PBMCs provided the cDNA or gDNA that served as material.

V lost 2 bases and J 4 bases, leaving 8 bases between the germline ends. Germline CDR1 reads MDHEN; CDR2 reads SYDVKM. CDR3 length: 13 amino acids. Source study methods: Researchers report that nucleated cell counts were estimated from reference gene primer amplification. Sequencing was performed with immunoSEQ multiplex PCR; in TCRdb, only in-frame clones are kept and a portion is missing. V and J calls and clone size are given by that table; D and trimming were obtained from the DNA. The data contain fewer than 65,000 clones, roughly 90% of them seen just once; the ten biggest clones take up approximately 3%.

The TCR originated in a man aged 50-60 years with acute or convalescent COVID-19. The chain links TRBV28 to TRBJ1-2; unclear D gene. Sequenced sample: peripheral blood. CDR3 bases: TGTGCCAGCAGTTTACGCAGATCCTATGGCTACACCTTC. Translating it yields CASSLRRSYGYTF.